This record looks at one TCR beta chain sequence and its context. Its antigen is still unknown. Several immunoSEQ plates received, in even portions, the genomic DNA of each subset. Assay: immunoSEQ multiplex PCR; the TCRdb copy retains only in-frame clones and omits some. The top ten clones hold 1.2% of a sample with about 2 million clones, about 95% of them seen once. The sample belongs to a study of shared clonotypes between healthy human individuals. Findings of the study overall: What naive subsets generally showed was a larger estimated richness than memory subsets showed. Rarefaction exposed incomplete sorted-subset sequencing despite large depth. Researchers sampled blood only, noting tissue repertoires likely differ.

Naive CD8 cells were CD45RO-negative, positively selected for CCR7, excluding terminally differentiated effector memory CD45RA+ cells. V gave up 3 bases and J gave up 3 bases, with 12 bases separating them. In germline, CDR1 is SGHTA, CDR2 FQGNSA. The CDR3 has 15 residues. This TCR came from a man between 18 and 35 years old in good health. The chain uses TRBV7-2 and TRBJ1-3; D may be TRBD1 (5 bases). Material: naive CD8+ T cells sorted from blood. The CDR3 coding sequence is TGTGCCAGCAGCTTGTCGCCAGGGTTTGGAAACACCATATATTTT. Its protein product is CASSLSPGFGNTIYF.